This is a list of T cell receptor beta chains from one sample in a study of regulatory T cells in long-lasting Graves disease. TCRdb reprocessed the multiplex PCR reads with MiXCR, giving one entry per CDR3 protein. The sample lists a few hundred thousand distinct CDR3 sequences; around 22% were seen once. The specimen was peripheral blood mononuclear cells (PBMCs), collected when the disease was refractory, from a patient treated with antithyroid drugs. The receptors originated from a female donor with Graves disease. The CDR3 runs from the conserved cysteine through the conserved F or W. D genes are given only for firm matches. Only part of the rows carry a size: once, few, many, or a class if the clone is expanded.

>-|TRBJ2-5|TRBV15|-
TGTGCCACCAGCGAGGGGGGAGAGACCCAGTACTTC
CATSEGGETQYF
>TRBD2|TRBJ2-5|TRBV7-2|many
TGTGCCAGCAGCTTAATTAGCGGGGCCCACCGAGAGACCCAGTACTTC
CASSLISGAHRETQYF
>-|TRBJ2-5|TRBV9|many
TGTGCCAGCAGCGTATTCCCCAGGGAGACCCAGTACTTC
CASSVFPRETQYF
>-|TRBJ2-7|TRBV20-1|few
TGCAGGTGCGGGACTCTCTCCTCCTACGAGCAGTACTTC
CRCGTLSSYEQYF
>TRBD2|TRBJ2-3|TRBV5-1|-
TGCGCCAGCAGCTTGACGGGGACTAGCGGGAGATCAGATACGCAGTATTTT
CASSLTGTSGRSDTQYF
>TRBD2|TRBJ2-1|TRBV2|many
TGTGCCAGCAAGTTCCAGACTAGCGGTTCCTACAATGAGCAGTTCTTC
CASKFQTSGSYNEQFF
>-|TRBJ2-1|TRBV3-1|-
TGTGCCAGCAGCATGTACCTTCGGTCGCGCGAGCAGTTCTTC
CASSMYLRSREQFF
>-|TRBJ1-2|TRBV18|many
TGTGCCAGCTCCGCCGGCAGGGACTATGGCTACACCTTC
CASSAGRDYGYTF
>TRBD2|TRBJ2-5|TRBV24-1|-
TGTGCCACCAGTGATTTGAGGTCTAGCGGGAGCGAGACCCAGTACTTC
CATSDLRSSGSETQYF
>-|TRBJ1-2|TRBV5-5|-
TGTGCCAGCAGCTTAAGGGGCGAGTTTAACTATGGCTACACCTTC
CASSLRGEFNYGYTF
>TRBD1|TRBJ1-1|TRBV7-9|-
TGTGCCATCTTACCGGGACAGGGGAACACTGAAGCTTTCTTT
CAILPGQGNTEAFF
>-|TRBJ1-2|TRBV19|-
TGTGCCAGTAGGACCTTCTATGGCTACACCTTC
CASRTFYGYTF
>-|TRBJ1-1|TRBV2|many
TGTGCCAGCAGTGAAGCAGCGGCAGGGAACACTGAAGCTTTCTTT
CASSEAAAGNTEAFF
>TRBD2|TRBJ2-7|TRBV28|few
TGTGCCAGCACCCTTGGGCTAGCGGGAAATTCCTACGAGCAGTACTTC
CASTLGLAGNSYEQYF
>TRBD2|TRBJ2-7|TRBV10-3|-
TGTGCCATCAGTGGGGCAACTAGCGGTAGCTCCTACGAGCAGTACTTC
CAISGATSGSSYEQYF
>-|TRBJ1-1|TRBV18|few
TGTGCCAGCTCACCACGGCAACACACTGAAGCTTTCTTT
CASSPRQHTEAFF
>TRBD1|TRBJ1-4|TRBV28|many
TGTGCCAGCAGTACGGACAGGGGGCGCCGGGAAAAACTGTTTTTT
CASSTDRGRREKLFF
>-|TRBJ2-7|TRBV2|-
TGTGCCAGCACCACCCTCGGCGGCCAGGGTAGAAAGCAGTACTTC
CASTTLGGQGRKQYF
>-|TRBJ1-4|TRBV30|-
TGTGCCTGGAACGGGTTACAAAGGGAAAAACTGTTTTTT
CAWNGLQREKLFF
>TRBD1|TRBJ2-7|TRBV20-1|many
TGCAGTGCTAGAGATAGGCACAGGGGCCCCTACGAGCAGTACTTC
CSARDRHRGPYEQYF
>TRBD1|TRBJ1-1|TRBV2|-
TGTGCCAGCAGCCCACCAGGGACAGTGAACACTGAAGCTTTCTTT
CASSPPGTVNTEAFF
>TRBD1|TRBJ1-5|TRBV20-1|few
TGCAGTGCTAGAAAAGGACAGGCCGAAAGGAGGCCCCAGCATTTT
CSARKGQAERRPQHF
>TRBD1|TRBJ2-5|TRBV7-9|few
TGTGCCAGCAGCTTAACTGGACAGGGGGAAGAGACCCAGTACTTC
CASSLTGQGEETQYF
>TRBD2|TRBJ2-5|TRBV24-1|many
TGTGCCACCAGTGACAGGACTAGCCCGCAAGAGACCCAGTACTTC
CATSDRTSPQETQYF
>-|TRBJ1-2|TRBV19|few
TGTGCCAGTAGTATAGATCGACAGAGAAGTTATGGCTACACCTTC
CASSIDRQRSYGYTF
>-|TRBJ2-7|TRBV7-9|-
TGTGCCAGCAGCCGAGAGAAGAGGTCTAGATTAAGCGGTGTTCTTTACGAGCAGTACTTC
CASSREKRSRLSGVLYEQYF
>-|TRBJ1-2|TRBV6-1|many
TGTGCCAGCAGCGACACGAGCTATGGCTACACCTTC
CASSDTSYGYTF
>-|TRBJ1-2|TRBV3-1|-
TGTGCCAGCAGCCAAGGACAGGGCTACACCTTC
CASSQGQGYTF
>TRBD1|TRBJ2-5|TRBV24-1|many
TGTGCCACCAGTGATCCCCGGGACAGGCCACAAGAGACCCAGTACTTC
CATSDPRDRPQETQYF
>-|TRBJ2-6|TRBV4-3|-
TGCGCCAGCAGCCAAGAGGGGTTCTCTGGGGCCAACGTCCTGACTTTC
CASSQEGFSGANVLTF
>TRBD2|TRBJ2-7|TRBV6-2/TRBV6-3|few
TGTGCCAGCAGTCCTCCCGCTAGCGGGAGCTCCTACGAGCAGTACTTC
CASSPPASGSSYEQYF
>TRBD1|TRBJ2-2|TRBV5-1|few
TGCGCCAGCAGTCCACGGGACAGATACACCGGGGAGCTGTTTTTT
CASSPRDRYTGELFF
>TRBD2|TRBJ2-5|TRBV27|many
TGTGCCAGCAGTTTAATGGCTAGCGGGAGCGGGACCCAGTACTTC
CASSLMASGSGTQYF
>-|TRBJ1-4|TRBV16|-
TGTGCCAGCAGCCGGTCATCCGGGACAAAGAATGAAAAACTGTTTTTT
CASSRSSGTKNEKLFF
>-|TRBJ2-7|TRBV2|many
TGTGCCAGCAGTGATGGACGGGACTACGAGCAGTACTTC
CASSDGRDYEQYF
>-|TRBJ2-7|TRBV5-1|few
TGCGCCAGCAGCTTGGAGCCGGACAACGAGCAGTACTTC
CASSLEPDNEQYF
>-|TRBJ1-2|TRBV3-1|many
TGTGCCAGCAGCCAAGTAACACAGGGCTATGGCTACACCTTC
CASSQVTQGYGYTF
>-|TRBJ1-1|TRBV7-9|-
TGTGCCAGCAGCCCCTCAGGACCGGTCCTTGAAGCTTTCTTT
CASSPSGPVLEAFF
>TRBD2|TRBJ2-7|TRBV5-1|many
TGCGCCAGCAGCTTGGTCCCCGGGGCTCCGAGGGGAGGGCGCGAGCAGTACTTC
CASSLVPGAPRGGREQYF
>-|TRBJ2-7|TRBV6-1|-
TGTGCCAGCAGTGAGACTAGATACGAGCAGTACTTC
CASSETRYEQYF
>TRBD1|TRBJ2-7|TRBV7-9|-
TGTGCCAGCAGCTTAAGAGGGGGCGAGAAGCTTCTGAGCGAGCAGTACTTC
CASSLRGGEKLLSEQYF
>-|TRBJ2-2|TRBV7-2|-
TGTGCCAGCAGCAGGGACGCGAACACCGGGGAGCTGTTTTTT
CASSRDANTGELFF
>-|TRBJ1-1|TRBV6-1|-
TGTGCCAGCAGCCAACAGACAAGTACTGAAGCTTTCTTT
CASSQQTSTEAFF
>-|TRBJ1-5|TRBV7-2|few
TGTGCCAGCAGCTGGGACGCGAATCAGCCCCAGCATTTT
CASSWDANQPQHF
>TRBD1|TRBJ2-5|TRBV7-9|few
TGTGCCAGCAGCTTTTTGGACAGGCCCGACCAAGAGACCCAGTACTTC
CASSFLDRPDQETQYF
>TRBD1|TRBJ1-5|TRBV28|few
TGTGCCAGCAGTGCGGACAGGGGGCTCCCCAATCAGCCCCAGCATTTT
CASSADRGLPNQPQHF
>-|TRBJ1-1|TRBV12-3/TRBV12-4|many
TGTGCCAGCAGTCACGACGGCTCTCGCACTGAAGCTTTCTTT
CASSHDGSRTEAFF
>-|TRBJ2-7|TRBV20-1|-
TGCAGTGCCCGGAAGGAGGACATGTCCTACGAGCAGTACTTC
CSARKEDMSYEQYF
>-|TRBJ1-1|TRBV19|-
TGTGCCAGTAGTATTACGGGCAGCACTGAAGCTTTCTTT
CASSITGSTEAFF
>TRBD2|TRBJ2-1|TRBV20-1|-
TGCAGTGCTGGCCCTTTGGGGGTAGCGGGAGTGTCCTACGATGAGCAGTTCTTC
CSAGPLGVAGVSYDEQFF
>-|TRBJ2-4|TRBV12-3/TRBV12-4|many
TGTGCCAGCAGTTTAGAGGACATTCAGTACTTC
CASSLEDIQYF
>-|TRBJ2-2|TRBV30|-
TGTGCCTGGAACAAGGATGGGCTTGAGGGAACCGGGGAGCTGTTTTTT
CAWNKDGLEGTGELFF
>TRBD1|TRBJ1-1|TRBV11-1|many
TGTGCCGTTCGGGACAGGCACTTAGGGGGCACTGAAGCTTTCTTT
CAVRDRHLGGTEAFF
>TRBD2|TRBJ2-7|TRBV6-1|many
TGTGCCAGCAGAGGGACTAGCGGGAGTCGTTTTGAGCAGTACTTC
CASRGTSGSRFEQYF
>-|TRBJ1-2|TRBV7-3|many
TGTGCCATTCGGATCGATACAGGGAGCTATGGCTACACCTTC
CAIRIDTGSYGYTF
>-|TRBJ2-7|TRBV2|many
TGTGCCAGCAGTGAAGCGTCCAGTACCTACGAGCAGTACTTC
CASSEASSTYEQYF
>TRBD2|TRBJ2-4|TRBV7-2|many
TGTGCCAGCAGCTGGACTAGCGGGAGCCAAGGAATGAACATTCAGTACTTC
CASSWTSGSQGMNIQYF
>-|TRBJ1-2|TRBV3-1|-
TGTGCCAGCAGCCAAAATGCGGCAGGCGCGGAGGGCTACACCTTC
CASSQNAAGAEGYTF
>-|TRBJ1-1|TRBV9|-
TGTGCCAGCAGCGTGAAGGGCAACACTGAAGCTTTCTTT
CASSVKGNTEAFF
>-|TRBJ1-4|TRBV4-1|few
TGCGCCAGCAGCCAAGACAGAGGAGAAAAACTGTTTTTT
CASSQDRGEKLFF